This is a list of T cell receptor beta chains from one sample in a study of shared clonotypes between healthy human individuals. The repertoire was sequenced with immunoSEQ multiplex PCR; TCRdb's copy has only in-frame clones and lacks some. The data contain about 520,000 clones, more than 75% of them singletons. Input material: PBMCs. These receptors all come from a woman aged 40 to 50 in good health. Some clones in this sample may be carry-over from other donors' samples. CDR3s include the opening cysteine and the closing phenylalanine or tryptophan. The D gene is left open where the match is weak. Expanded clones are given a class, and other clones once, few, many or no size at all.

>TRBV5-6|TRBJ1-2|NA|NA
TGTGCCAGCAGCTTGAAGGGACCTAACTATGGCTACACCTTC
CASSLKGPNYGYTF
>TRBV4-2|TRBJ1-4|TRBD1|NA
TGTGCCAGCAGCCGCGATCCCGGACAGGGGTGGGAAAAACTGTTTTTT
CASSRDPGQGWEKLFF
>TRBV19|TRBJ2-7|TRBD2|NA
TGTGCCAGTAGTACCGGACTAGCTCAGCAGTACTTC
CASSTGLAQQYF
>TRBV29-1|TRBJ2-5|NA|NA
TGCAGCGTTGCTGTACAGGGCCGTGGGACCCAGTACTTC
CSVAVQGRGTQYF
>TRBV7-2|TRBJ2-3|NA|NA
TGTGCCAGCAGCTTAGTTGGAGGGAGGGGGACAGATACGCAGTATTTT
CASSLVGGRGTDTQYF
>TRBV28|TRBJ2-2|NA|NA
TGTGCCACCCAGGCCCCCGGGGAGCTGTTTTTT
CATQAPGELFF
>TRBV4-1|TRBJ2-1|NA|NA
TGCGCCAGCAGCCAAGAGTCCCAGGGAGAGTACAATGAGCAGTTCTTC
CASSQESQGEYNEQFF
>TRBV7-2|TRBJ2-5|NA|NA
TGTGCCAGCAGCGTCACAGGGTTGGTGGAGACCCAGTACTTC
CASSVTGLVETQYF
>TRBV29-1|TRBJ2-7|TRBD1|NA
TGCAGCGTTGGGGACAGGGTAAACTACGAGCAGTACTTC
CSVGDRVNYEQYF
>TRBV5-1|TRBJ2-7|TRBD1|once
TGCGCCAGCAGCTTGGGTCAGGGGGATCGCGAGCAGTACTTC
CASSLGQGDREQYF
>TRBV28|TRBJ2-7|NA|few
TGTGCCAGCAGTTTATCCGCGGGGGCCGAGCAGTACTTC
CASSLSAGAEQYF
>TRBV6-8|TRBJ2-7|TRBD2|NA
TGTGCCAGCAGTTGTAGCGGGCCTGACGATAGTCCCTACGAGCAGTACTTC
CASSCSGPDDSPYEQYF
>TRBV11-2|TRBJ1-4|TRBD1|few
TGTGCCAGCAGAACAGGGGGGACTAATGAAAAACTGTTTTTT
CASRTGGTNEKLFF
>TRBV7-8|TRBJ1-3|NA|NA
TGTGCCAGCAGCTTAGGAGTTGGAAACACCATATATTTT
CASSLGVGNTIYF
>TRBV28|TRBJ1-3|NA|NA
TGTGCCAGCAGTCTGGAGGGCTCCGGAAACACCATATATTTT
CASSLEGSGNTIYF
>TRBV19|TRBJ2-3|TRBD2|NA
TGTGCCAGTATAGGACTAGCGGGAAGCACAGATACGCAGTATTTT
CASIGLAGSTDTQYF
>TRBV5-1|TRBJ2-2|NA|NA
TGCGCCAGCAGCTTGTCGAGCACCGGGGAGCTGTTTTTT
CASSLSSTGELFF
>TRBV11-1|TRBJ1-3|NA|NA
TGTGCCAGCAGCTTAGACGAGGGCGCGGTCGTCGGAAACACCATATATTTT
CASSLDEGAVVGNTIYF
>TRBV11-2|TRBJ1-1|NA|NA
TGTGCCAGCAGCTTTTCCGGGATGAACACTGAAGCTTTCTTT
CASSFSGMNTEAFF
>TRBV7-2|TRBJ2-5|NA|once
TGTGCCAGCAGCTTTCCTCGTGACGTTTATCAAGAGACCCAGTACTTC
CASSFPRDVYQETQYF
>TRBV18|TRBJ2-7|NA|few
TGTGCCAGCTCACCACCATCAGGGGTCGGCGAGCAGTACTTC
CASSPPSGVGEQYF
>TRBV6-1|TRBJ1-1|TRBD1|NA
TGTGCCAGCAGTGAAGGGGACAGGGTCACTGAAGCTTTCTTT
CASSEGDRVTEAFF
>TRBV5-1|TRBJ2-5|NA|NA
TGCGCCAGCAGCTTGGAAGGGGGGCTGGAGACCCAGTACTTC
CASSLEGGLETQYF
>TRBV15|TRBJ1-4|NA|NA
TGTGCCACCAGCAGAGGTCACGTTAATGAAAAACTGTTTTTT
CATSRGHVNEKLFF